This TCR beta chain is from a study of cytomegalovirus exposure and HLA in healthy donors. Findings of the study overall: Common viral pathogens seemed, in a later analysis, to connect with several of the most significant clusters.

The length of the CDR3 is 13 residues. V trimming: 6 bases; J trimming: 7 bases; junction bases outside the gene matches: 6. In germline, CDR1 is MDHEN, CDR2 SYDVKM. Remarks on this clone: Its target is not known.

This PCR relied on a set of 60 Vbeta primers and 13 Jbeta primers. Original processing methods: The count from a later analysis was 79 million or so unique TCR beta chains, 9.5 million to 11 million of them shared. The table came from immunoSEQ multiplex PCR; TCRdb's copy has only in-frame clones and leaves some out. V and J calls plus clone size are reproduced from that table; the DNA served to infer D and trimming. This table holds about 140,000 clones, about 80% found once. Specimen: PBMCs. The V and J genes are TRBV28 and TRBJ1-5, with TRBD1 identical over 7 bases. The source of this sequence is a middle-aged woman in good health and CMV-seronegative. In nucleotides, the CDR3 is TGTGCCAGCAGGGAGGGGGCCGGCCAGCCCCAGCATTTT. This sequence encodes CASREGAGQPQHF.